One and the same sample provided the 14 T cell receptor beta chains below, sequenced in a study of Ad26.COV2.S vaccination and SARS-CoV-2 variants. Method: immunoSEQ multiplex PCR; TCRdb's copy keeps in-frame clones and lacks some. This table has 440,000 or so clones, 90% appearing once. Treatment indicated: some 20 received Ad26.COV2.S at low or high dose, single or two shots; 5 received placebo; per-sample allocation not given. It was on day 63 after the first vaccine or placebo injection that samples were taken. Here the sequenced sample was peripheral blood, taken in a trial of Ad26.COV2.S vaccine versus placebo. The receptor set was obtained from a person aged 18-60 years who received the Ad26.COV2.S COVID-19 vaccine or a placebo.

V usage is TRBV5-1 and J usage is TRBJ2-7, with 7 bases matching TRBD2. Germline V lookup: CDR1 SGHRS, CDR2 YFSETQ. CDR3 size: 14 residues. J gave up 3 bases and V 4 bases, and 7 bases lay outside the gene matches. Written as DNA, the CDR3 is TGCGCCAGCAGCGTCGCGGGGGAAGGCTACGAGCAGTACTTC. The encoded protein is CASSVAGEGYEQYF.

The genes are TRBV9 and TRBJ2-7; 12 nucleotides align to TRBD2. Trimming cost V 0 bases and J 6 bases; bases outside gene matches: 13. This CDR3 contains 18 residues. Germline assignment: CDR1 SGDLS and CDR2 YYNGEE. For the CDR3, the DNA is TGTGCCAGCAGCGTAGGGCCAGCAGCCGGGACTAGCGGGCCCGAGCAGTACTTC. This codes for CASSVGPAAGTSGPEQYF.

The chain couples TRBV10-3 to TRBJ2-7; TRBD2 aligns across 8 bases. Germline-derived CDR1 and CDR2 are ENHRY and SYGVKD. With V trimmed by 11 bases and J by 5 bases, 11 bases remained unmatched. This CDR3 has 13 residues. CDR3 sequence (DNA): TGTGCCGTAAGGCCGGGACTAGACCACGAGCAGTACTTC. It encodes CAVRPGLDHEQYF.

J is TRBJ1-2 and V is TRBV29-1, with 12 bases identical to TRBD1. Losses at the gene ends were 5 bases for V and 2 bases for J; bases not matched to a gene: 12. Looked up from germline, CDR1 is SQVTM and CDR2 is ANQGSEA. The CDR3 sequence is 17 residues long. CDR3 coding DNA: TGCAGCGTTCGCGCCCCGGGACAGGGGGCTTCAAACTATGGCTACACCTTC. Protein sequence: CSVRAPGQGASNYGYTF. Full variable domain (remainder filled in from reference TRBV29-1 and TRBJ1-2): SAVISQKPSRDICQRGTSLTIQCQVDSQVTMMFWYRQQPGQSLTLIATANQGSEATYESGFVIDKFPISRPNLTFSTLTVSNMSPEDSSIYLCSVRAPGQGASNYGYTFGSGTRLTVV.

The chain has TRBV7-9 and TRBJ1-2; D call uncertain. The CDR3 is 14 residues long. Germline loops: CDR1 SEHNR, CDR2 FQNEAQ (reference sequence). V shed 2 bases and J shed 7 bases, with 14 bases lying between them. The CDR3 loop reads CASSLSGLRAGYTF. The CDR3 DNA reads as TGTGCCAGCAGCTTATCCGGCCTTCGGGCTGGCTACACCTTC. Looking up the rest from reference TRBV7-9 and TRBJ1-2 gives the full variable domain: DTGVSQNPRHKITKRGQNVTFRCDPISEHNRLYWYRQTLGQGPEFLTYFQNEAQLEKSRLLSDRFSAERPKGSFSTLEIQRTEQGDSAMYLCASSLSGLRAGYTFGSGTRLTVV.

V usage is TRBV21-1 and J usage is TRBJ2-1; the DNA was not used to check the table's D call, TRBD2. TRBV21-1 is a pseudogene segment. The CDR3 length is 17 residues. The CDR3 loop is CASSRAQTSGSYNEQFF. CDR3 bases: TGTGCCAGCAGCAGAGCACAAACTAGCGGGAGCTACAATGAGCAGTTCTTC.

J is TRBJ2-2 and V is TRBV28; 12 bases align to TRBD2. V shed 5 bases, J shed 5 bases, and the junction held 6 bases outside the gene matches. The germline V gene encodes CDR1 MDHEN and CDR2 SYDVKM. The length of the CDR3 is 16 residues. CDR3 residues: CASSAPGTSGTGELFF. Written as DNA, the CDR3 is TGTGCCAGCAGTGCCCCCGGGACTAGCGGGACCGGGGAGCTGTTTTTT. Based on the CDR3 plus reference TRBV28 and TRBJ2-2, the full variable domain is DVKVTQSSRYLVKRTGEKVFLECVQDMDHENMFWYRQDPGLGLRLIYFSYDVKMKEKGDIPEGYSVSREKKERFSLILESASTNQTSMYLCASSAPGTSGTGELFFGEGSRLTVL.

The chain carries TRBV29-1 and TRBJ1-2; weak D call: TRBD1 (6 bases). The CDR3 loop spans 13 amino acids. Trimming left V 3 bases short and J 6 bases short, with 14 bases between. Germline V gene data show CDR1 as SQVTM and CDR2 as ANQGSEA. In DNA, the CDR3 is TGCAGCGTTGAGGCCAGGGGACGCAATGGCTACACCTTC. Its translation: CSVEARGRNGYTF.

This rearrangement joins TRBV1 to TRBJ2-7; TRBD2, as called in the table, went unchecked against the DNA. TRBV1 represents a pseudogene. The CDR3 has 15 residues. CDR3 in amino acids: CTSSQDPGSGAEQYF. The DNA of the CDR3 is TGCACCAGCAGCCAAGATCCCGGGAGCGGGGCCGAGCAGTACTTC.

The chain is built from TRBV14 and TRBJ2-1, with D maybe TRBD2 (6 bases). The CDR3 length is 15 residues. Looked up from germline, CDR1 is SGHDN and CDR2 is FVKESK. The V end was cut by 1 base, the J end by 3 bases, with 10 bases between. This chain's CDR3 is CASSQGGLDYNEQFF. In DNA form, the CDR3 reads TGTGCCAGCAGCCAAGGGGGACTGGACTACAATGAGCAGTTCTTC.

The chain is built from TRBV7-8 and TRBJ1-1; TRBD1 matches 9 bases. In germline, CDR1 is SGHVS, CDR2 FQNEAQ. After removal of 6 bases from V and 4 bases from J, the junction contained 9 bases not matched to a gene. This CDR3 has 15 amino acids. CDR3 DNA: TGTGCCAGCAGTGAACAGGGGGCATTGAGCACTGAAGCTTTCTTT. Protein: CASSEQGALSTEAFF. Complete variable domain (other parts from reference TRBV7-8 and TRBJ1-1): GAGVSQSPRYKVAKRGQDVALRCDPISGHVSLFWYQQALGQGPEFLTYFQNEAQLDKSGLPSDRFFAERPEGSVSTLKIQRTQQEDSAVYLCASSEQGALSTEAFFGQGTRLTVV.

In its sample, this clone was seen once. The chain carries TRBV28 and TRBJ1-6; D remains unclear. The germline gives CDR1 MDHEN, CDR2 SYDVKM. The germline V and J ends were trimmed by 5 bases and 10 bases, with 18 bases remaining between them. This CDR3 contains 15 residues. The CDR3 loop reads CASSPTNRARSPLHF. CDR3 bases: TGTGCCAGCAGTCCGACAAACCGAGCAAGGTCACCCCTCCACTTT.

The chain links TRBV6-4 to TRBJ2-1, with TRBD2 identical over 12 bases. J was trimmed by 8 bases and V by 6 bases; bases with no gene match: 8. Germline assignment: CDR1 MRHNA and CDR2 SNTAGT. The CDR3 consists of 15 residues. The CDR3 sequence is CASRKGLAGIDEQFF. The CDR3 bases are TGTGCCAGCAGAAAAGGACTAGCGGGAATCGATGAGCAGTTCTTC.

The chain is built from TRBV5-1 and TRBJ2-3; D may be TRBD2 (5 bases). The CDR3 is 17 amino acids. Looked up from germline, CDR1 is SGHRS and CDR2 is YFSETQ. V lost 1 base and J lost 2, with 17 bases in between. Written as DNA, the CDR3 is TGCGCCAGCAGCTTGTTTGGTAGCGCTGACTACACAGATACGCAGTATTTT. This translates into CASSLFGSADYTDTQYF.